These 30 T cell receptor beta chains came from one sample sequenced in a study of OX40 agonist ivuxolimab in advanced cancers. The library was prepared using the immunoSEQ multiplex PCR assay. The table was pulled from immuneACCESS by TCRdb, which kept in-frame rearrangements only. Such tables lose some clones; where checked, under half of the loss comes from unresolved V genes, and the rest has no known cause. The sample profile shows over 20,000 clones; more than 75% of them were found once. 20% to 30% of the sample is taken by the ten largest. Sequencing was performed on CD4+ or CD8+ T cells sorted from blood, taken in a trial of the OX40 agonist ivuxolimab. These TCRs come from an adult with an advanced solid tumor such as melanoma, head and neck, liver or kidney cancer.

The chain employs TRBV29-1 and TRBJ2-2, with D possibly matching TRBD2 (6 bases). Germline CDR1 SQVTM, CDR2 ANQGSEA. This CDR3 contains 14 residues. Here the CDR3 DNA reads TGCAGTATCTTGGGAGGCAGAAGAACCGGGGAGCTGTTTTTT. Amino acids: CSILGGRRTGELFF.

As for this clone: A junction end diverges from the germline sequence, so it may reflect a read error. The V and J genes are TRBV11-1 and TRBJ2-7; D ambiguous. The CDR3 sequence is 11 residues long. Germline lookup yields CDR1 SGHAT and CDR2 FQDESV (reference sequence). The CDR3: CASSLTYGQYF. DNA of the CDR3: TGTGCCAGCAGCCTAACCTACGGGCAGTACTTC.

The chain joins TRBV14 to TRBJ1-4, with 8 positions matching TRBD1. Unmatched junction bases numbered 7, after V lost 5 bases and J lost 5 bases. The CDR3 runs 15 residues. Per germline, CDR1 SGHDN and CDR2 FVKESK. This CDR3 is CASSGTRGQNEKLFF. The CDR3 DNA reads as TGTGCCAGCAGCGGGACCAGGGGGCAGAATGAAAAACTGTTTTTT.

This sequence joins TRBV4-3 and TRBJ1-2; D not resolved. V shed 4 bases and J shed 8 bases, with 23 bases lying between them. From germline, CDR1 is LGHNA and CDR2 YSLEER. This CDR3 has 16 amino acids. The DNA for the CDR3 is TGCGCCAGCAGCCCGTCCCATGAAGCGCCCGTTTTGGGCTACACCTTC. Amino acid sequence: CASSPSHEAPVLGYTF.

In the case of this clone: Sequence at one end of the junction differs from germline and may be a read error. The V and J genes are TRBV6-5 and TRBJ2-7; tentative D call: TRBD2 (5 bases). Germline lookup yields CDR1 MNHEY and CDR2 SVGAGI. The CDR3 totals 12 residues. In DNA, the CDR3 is TGTGCCAGCAGTGACGGGAACTACGGGCAGTACTTC. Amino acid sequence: CASSDGNYGQYF.

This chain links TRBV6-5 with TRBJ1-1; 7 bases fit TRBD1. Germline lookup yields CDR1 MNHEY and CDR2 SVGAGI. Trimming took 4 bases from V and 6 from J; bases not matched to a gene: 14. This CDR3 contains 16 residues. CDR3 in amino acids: CASSSGIPTGHAEAFF. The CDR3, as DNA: TGTGCCAGCAGTTCGGGGATCCCGACAGGGCATGCTGAAGCTTTCTTT.

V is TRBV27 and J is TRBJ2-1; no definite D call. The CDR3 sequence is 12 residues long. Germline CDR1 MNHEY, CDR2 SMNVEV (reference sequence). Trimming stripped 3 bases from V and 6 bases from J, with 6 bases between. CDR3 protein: CASSFQANEQFF. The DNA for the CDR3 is TGTGCCAGCAGTTTCCAGGCCAATGAGCAGTTCTTC.

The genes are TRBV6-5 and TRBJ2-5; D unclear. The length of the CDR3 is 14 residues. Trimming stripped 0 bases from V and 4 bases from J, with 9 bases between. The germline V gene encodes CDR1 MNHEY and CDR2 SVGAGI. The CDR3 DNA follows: TGTGCCAGCAGTTACTCGACGGATCGAGAGACCCAGTACTTC. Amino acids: CASSYSTDRETQYF.

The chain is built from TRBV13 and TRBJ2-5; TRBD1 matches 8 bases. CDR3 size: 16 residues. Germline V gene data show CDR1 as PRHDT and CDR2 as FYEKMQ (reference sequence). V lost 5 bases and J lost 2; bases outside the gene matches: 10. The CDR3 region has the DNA TGTGCCAGCAGCCCCGGACAGGGTAACCCGCAAGAGACCCAGTACTTC. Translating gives CASSPGQGNPQETQYF.

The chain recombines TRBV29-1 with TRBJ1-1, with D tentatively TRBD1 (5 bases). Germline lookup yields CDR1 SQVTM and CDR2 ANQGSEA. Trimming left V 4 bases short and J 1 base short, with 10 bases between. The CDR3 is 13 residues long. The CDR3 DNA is TGCAGCGTTGTAAGGGACGGGAACACTGAAGCTTTCTTT. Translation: CSVVRDGNTEAFF. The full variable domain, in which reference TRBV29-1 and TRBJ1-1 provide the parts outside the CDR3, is SAVISQKPSRDICQRGTSLTIQCQVDSQVTMMFWYRQQPGQSLTLIATANQGSEATYESGFVIDKFPISRPNLTFSTLTVSNMSPEDSSIYLCSVVRDGNTEAFFGQGTRLTVV.

The CDR3 reads CASSRSPYEQYF. CDR3 DNA: TGTGCCAGCAGCCGAAGCCCCTACGAGCAGTACTTC. The chain links TRBV5-8 to TRBJ2-7; no reliable D call. V dropped 4 bases and J dropped 2 bases, with 7 bases sitting between them. Germline lookup yields CDR1 SGHTS and CDR2 YDEGEE. The CDR3 is 12 residues long.

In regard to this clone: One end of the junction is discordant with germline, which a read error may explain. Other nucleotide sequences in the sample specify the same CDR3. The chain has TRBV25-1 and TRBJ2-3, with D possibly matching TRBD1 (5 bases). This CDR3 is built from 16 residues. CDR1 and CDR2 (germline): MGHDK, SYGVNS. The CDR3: CASSELDQGAPDTQYF. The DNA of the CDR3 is TGTGCCAGCAGCGAATTGGACCAGGGTGCCCCAGATACGCAGTATTTT.

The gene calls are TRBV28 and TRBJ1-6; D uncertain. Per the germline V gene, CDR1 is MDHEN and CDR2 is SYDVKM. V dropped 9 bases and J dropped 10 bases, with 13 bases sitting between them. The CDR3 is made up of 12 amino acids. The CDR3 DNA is TGTGCCAGTTTAAAGTTTGGGTCACCCCTCCACTTT. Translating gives CASLKFGSPLHF. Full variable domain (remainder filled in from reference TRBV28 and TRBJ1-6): DVKVTQSSRYLVKRTGEKVFLECVQDMDHENMFWYRQDPGLGLRLIYFSYDVKMKEKGDIPEGYSVSREKKERFSLILESASTNQTSMYLCASLKFGSPLHFGNGTRLTVT.

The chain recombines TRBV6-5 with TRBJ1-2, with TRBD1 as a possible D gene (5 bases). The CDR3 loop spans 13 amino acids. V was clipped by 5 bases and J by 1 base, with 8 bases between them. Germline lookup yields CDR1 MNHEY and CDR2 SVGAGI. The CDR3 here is CASSPTDNYGYTF. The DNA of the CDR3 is TGTGCCAGCAGTCCGACAGATAACTATGGCTACACCTTC.

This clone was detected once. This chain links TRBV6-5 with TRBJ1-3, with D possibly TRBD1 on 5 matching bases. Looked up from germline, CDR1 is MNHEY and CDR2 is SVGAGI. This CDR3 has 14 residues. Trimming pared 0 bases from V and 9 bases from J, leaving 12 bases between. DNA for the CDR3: TGTGCCAGCAGTTACTCAACAGCCGGGGGCACCATATATTTT. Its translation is CASSYSTAGGTIYF.

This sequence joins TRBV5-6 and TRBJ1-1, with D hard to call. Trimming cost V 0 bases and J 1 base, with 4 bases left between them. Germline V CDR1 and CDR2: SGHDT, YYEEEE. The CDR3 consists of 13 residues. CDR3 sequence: CASSLGSNTEAFF. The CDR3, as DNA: TGTGCCAGCAGCTTGGGTTCGAACACTGAAGCTTTCTTT.

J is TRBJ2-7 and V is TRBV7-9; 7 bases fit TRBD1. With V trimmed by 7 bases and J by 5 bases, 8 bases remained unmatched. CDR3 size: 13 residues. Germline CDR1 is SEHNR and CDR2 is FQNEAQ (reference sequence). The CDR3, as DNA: TGTGCCAGCACCAATGACAGGGACAACGAGCAGTACTTC. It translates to CASTNDRDNEQYF.

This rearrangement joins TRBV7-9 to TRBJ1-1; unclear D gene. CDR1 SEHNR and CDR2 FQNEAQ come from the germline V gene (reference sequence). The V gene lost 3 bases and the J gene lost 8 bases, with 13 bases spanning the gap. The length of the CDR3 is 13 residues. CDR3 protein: CASSFRWTGEAFF. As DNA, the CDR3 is TGTGCCAGCAGCTTTAGGTGGACGGGGGAAGCTTTCTTT.

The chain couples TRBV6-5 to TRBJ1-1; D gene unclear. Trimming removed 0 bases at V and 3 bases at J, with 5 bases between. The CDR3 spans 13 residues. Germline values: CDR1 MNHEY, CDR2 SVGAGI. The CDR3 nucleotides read TGTGCCAGCAGTTACTCCCTTCACACTGAAGCTTTCTTT. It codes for CASSYSLHTEAFF.

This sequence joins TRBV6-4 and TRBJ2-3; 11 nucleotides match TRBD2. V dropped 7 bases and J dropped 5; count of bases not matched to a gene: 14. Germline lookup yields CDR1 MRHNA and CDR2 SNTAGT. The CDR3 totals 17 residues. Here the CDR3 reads CASTSETSGESGDTQYF. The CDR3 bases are TGTGCCAGCACTTCTGAGACTAGCGGGGAGAGTGGAGATACGCAGTATTTT.

The CDR3 here is CASSLGLEGYEQYF. As DNA, the CDR3 is TGTGCCAGCAGCTTAGGCCTCGAGGGGTACGAGCAGTACTTC. The V and J genes are TRBV13 and TRBJ2-7, with D perhaps being TRBD1 or TRBD2 (5 bases each). CDR1 is PRHDT, CDR2 FYEKMQ, per germline (reference sequence). The CDR3 runs to 14 residues. V was trimmed by 0 bases and J by 4 bases, leaving 10 bases between them.

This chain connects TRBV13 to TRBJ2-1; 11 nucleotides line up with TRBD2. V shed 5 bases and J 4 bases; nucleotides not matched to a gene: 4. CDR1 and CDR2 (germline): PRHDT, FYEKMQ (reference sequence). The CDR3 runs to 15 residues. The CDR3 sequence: CASSPGLAAYNEQFF. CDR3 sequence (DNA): TGTGCCAGCAGCCCGGGACTAGCGGCTTACAATGAGCAGTTCTTC.

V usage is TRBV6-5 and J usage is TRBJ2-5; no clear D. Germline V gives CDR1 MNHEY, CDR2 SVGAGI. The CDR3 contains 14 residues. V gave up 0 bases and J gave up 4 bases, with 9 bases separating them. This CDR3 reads CASSYSGISETQYF. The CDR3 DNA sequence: TGTGCCAGCAGTTACTCGGGGATATCAGAGACCCAGTACTTC.

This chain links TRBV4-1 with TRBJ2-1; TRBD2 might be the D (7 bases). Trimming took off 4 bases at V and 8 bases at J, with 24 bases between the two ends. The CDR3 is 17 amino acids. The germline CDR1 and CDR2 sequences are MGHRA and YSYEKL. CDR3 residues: CASSPPRSGGARDEQFF. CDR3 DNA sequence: TGCGCCAGCAGCCCCCCCCGGAGTGGGGGGGCCAGGGATGAGCAGTTCTTC.

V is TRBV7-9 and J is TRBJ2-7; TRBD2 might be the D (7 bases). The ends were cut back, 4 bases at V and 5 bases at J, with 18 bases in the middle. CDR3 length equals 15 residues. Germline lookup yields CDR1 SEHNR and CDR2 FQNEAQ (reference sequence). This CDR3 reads CASSSWYGGANEQYF. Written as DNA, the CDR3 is TGTGCCAGCAGCTCGTGGTATGGGGGGGCGAACGAGCAGTACTTC.

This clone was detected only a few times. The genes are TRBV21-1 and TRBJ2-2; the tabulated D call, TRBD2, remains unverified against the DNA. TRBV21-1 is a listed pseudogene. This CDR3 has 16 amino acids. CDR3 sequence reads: CASLGGGEVRIGELFF. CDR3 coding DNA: TGTGCCAGCCTCGGAGGCGGCGAGGTCCGGATCGGGGAGCTGTTTTTT.

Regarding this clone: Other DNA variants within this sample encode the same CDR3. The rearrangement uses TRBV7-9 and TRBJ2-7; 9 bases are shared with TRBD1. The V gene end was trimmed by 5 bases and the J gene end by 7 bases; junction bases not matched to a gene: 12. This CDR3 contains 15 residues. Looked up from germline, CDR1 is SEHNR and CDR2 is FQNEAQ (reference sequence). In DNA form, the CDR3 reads TGTGCCAGCAGCCCCGGACAGGGGCTCCTCTTGGAGCAGTACTTC. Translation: CASSPGQGLLLEQYF.

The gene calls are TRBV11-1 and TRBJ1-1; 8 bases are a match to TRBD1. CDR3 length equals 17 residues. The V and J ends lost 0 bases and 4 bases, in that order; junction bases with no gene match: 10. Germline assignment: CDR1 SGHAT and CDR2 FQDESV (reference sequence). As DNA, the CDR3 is TGTGCCAGCAGCTTAGCGCGGGCAGGGGGCTGGGGCACTGAAGCTTTCTTT. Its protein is CASSLARAGGWGTEAFF. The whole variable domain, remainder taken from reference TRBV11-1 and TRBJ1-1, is EAEVAQSPRYKITEKSQAVAFWCDPISGHATLYWYRQILGQGPELLVQFQDESVVDDSQLPKDRFSAERLKGVDSTLKIQPAELGDSAMYLCASSLARAGGWGTEAFFGQGTRLTVV.

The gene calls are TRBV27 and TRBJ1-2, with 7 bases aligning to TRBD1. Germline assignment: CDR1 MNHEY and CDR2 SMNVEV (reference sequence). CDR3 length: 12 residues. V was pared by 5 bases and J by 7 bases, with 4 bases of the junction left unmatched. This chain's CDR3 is CASSTGVGGYTF. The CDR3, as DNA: TGTGCCAGCAGTACAGGGGTAGGTGGCTACACCTTC.

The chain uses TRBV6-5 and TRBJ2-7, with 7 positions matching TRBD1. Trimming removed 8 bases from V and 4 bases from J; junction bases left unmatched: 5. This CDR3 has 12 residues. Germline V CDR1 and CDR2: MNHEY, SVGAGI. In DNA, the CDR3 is TGTGCCAGCGGACAGGCTGGATACGAGCAGTACTTC. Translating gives CASGQAGYEQYF.